These 30 T cell receptor beta chains were sequenced from one sample in a study of shared clonotypes between healthy human individuals. Produced via immunoSEQ multiplex PCR; TCRdb's table is partial and in-frame only. The sample gives approximately 810,000 clones, around 92% of which show up once; less than 25% is in the top ten. Cells designated naive CD8 were CD45RO-negative and were positively selected for CCR7, with terminally differentiated effector memory CD45RA+ cells excluded. Material: naive CD8+ T cells sorted from blood. The receptors originated from a man in his thirties or forties in good health.

J is TRBJ2-1 and V is TRBV7-9; 8 nucleotides line up with TRBD2. The V segment lost 6 bases and the J segment 3 bases; nucleotides outside the gene matches: 7. This CDR3 has 15 amino acids. Germline V lookup: CDR1 SEHNR, CDR2 FQNEAQ (reference sequence). CDR3 in amino acids: CASSRTSGHYNEQFF. In nucleotides, the CDR3 is TGTGCCAGCAGTCGTACTAGCGGACACTACAATGAGCAGTTCTTC.

This chain uses TRBV29-1 with TRBJ2-1; a possible D gene is TRBD2 (6 bases). In germline, CDR1 is SQVTM, CDR2 ANQGSEA. The V and J ends lost 5 bases and 0 bases respectively, with 14 bases between them. This CDR3 comprises 15 residues. The CDR3 protein is CSVFRSGSSYNEQFF. CDR3 nucleotides: TGCAGCGTTTTTAGGTCCGGGAGCTCCTACAATGAGCAGTTCTTC.

Comment on this clone: It may be a read error: a sequence one base away is much more abundant. The V call is TRBV2, the J call TRBJ2-7; the D is unclear. The V end was cut by 4 bases, the J end by 3 bases, with 7 bases between. Germline V gene lookup returns CDR1 SNHLY and CDR2 FYNNEI. The CDR3 is 12 amino acids. CDR3: CASSADGYEQYF. In DNA form, the CDR3 reads TGTGCCAGCAGTGCCGACGGCTACGAGCAGTACTTC. Full variable domain (remainder filled in from reference TRBV2 and TRBJ2-7): EPEVTQTPSHQVTQMGQEVILRCVPISNHLYFYWYRQILGQKVEFLVSFYNNEISEKSEIFDDQFSVERPDGSNFTLKIRSTKLEDSAMYFCASSADGYEQYFGPGTRLTVT.

About this clone itself: Compared with germline, one end of the junction differs, possibly owing to a read error. The chain employs TRBV28 and TRBJ2-3; 8 bases map to TRBD2. Germline V CDR1 and CDR2: MDHEN, SYDVKM. The CDR3 has 15 residues. The CDR3 sequence: CASSLISGSTDAQYF. The CDR3 DNA reads as TGTGCCAGCAGTTTGATCAGCGGGAGCACAGATGCGCAGTATTTT.

The chain carries TRBV5-5 and TRBJ2-7; D not resolved. The CDR3 length is 13 residues. CDR1 and CDR2 from the germline V gene are SGHKS and YYEKEE (reference sequence). V was trimmed by 4 bases and J by 4 bases, leaving 12 bases between them. The chain's CDR3 is CASSLRTGYEQYF. CDR3 nucleotide sequence: TGTGCCAGCAGCCTAAGGACCGGTTACGAGCAGTACTTC. The full variable domain, in which reference TRBV5-5 and TRBJ2-7 provide the parts outside the CDR3, is DAGVTQSPTHLIKTRGQQVTLRCSPISGHKSVSWYQQVLGQGPQFIFQYYEKEERGRGNFPDRFSARQFPNYSSELNVNALLLGDSALYLCASSLRTGYEQYFGPGTRLTVT.

The chain has TRBV5-5 and TRBJ2-3; weak D call: TRBD2 (5 bases). V was clipped by 3 bases and J by 2 bases, with 16 bases between them. Germline V gene sequence: CDR1 SGHKS, CDR2 YYEKEE (reference sequence). The CDR3 is 16 residues long. In DNA, the CDR3 is TGTGCCAGCAGCTCTAGATCGGGGTTTCCCACAGATACGCAGTATTTT. Protein sequence: CASSSRSGFPTDTQYF.

The V call is TRBV9, the J call TRBJ2-7, with D perhaps being TRBD1 or TRBD2 (5 bases each). The germline gives CDR1 SGDLS, CDR2 YYNGEE. The CDR3 sequence is 12 residues long. Trimming took 4 bases from V and 7 from J, leaving 12 bases between them. CDR3 nucleotide sequence: TGTGCCAGCAGCTCCGACTGGGGGGAGCAGTACTTC. Its protein is CASSSDWGEQYF.

The chain recombines TRBV27 with TRBJ2-2; 16 bases align to TRBD2. CDR3 length equals 16 residues. CDR1 MNHEY and CDR2 SMNVEV come from the germline V gene (reference sequence). V lost 4 bases to trimming and J lost 7 bases; unmatched junction nucleotides: 3. In DNA, the CDR3 is TGTGCCAGCAGTTCGGGACTAGCGGGAGGGTTCGGGGAGCTGTTTTTT. This gives the protein CASSSGLAGGFGELFF.

The chain recombines TRBV7-8 with TRBJ2-7, with 11 bases that match TRBD1. Germline trimming cut 4 bases from V and 7 bases from J; bases unmatched to any gene: 6. CDR1 and CDR2 from the germline V gene are SGHVS and FQNEAQ. The length of the CDR3 is 14 residues. This chain's CDR3 is CASSYGQGAKEQYF. The CDR3 DNA sequence: TGTGCCAGCAGCTATGGACAGGGGGCTAAGGAGCAGTACTTC. Full variable domain (rest looked up from reference TRBV7-8 and TRBJ2-7): GAGVSQSPRYKVAKRGQDVALRCDPISGHVSLFWYQQALGQGPEFLTYFQNEAQLDKSGLPSDRFFAERPEGSVSTLKIQRTQQEDSAVYLCASSYGQGAKEQYFGPGTRLTVT.

The chain recombines TRBV7-6 with TRBJ2-3; D may be TRBD1 (5 bases). This CDR3 is built from 17 residues. CDR1 and CDR2 (germline): SGHVS, FNYEAQ. V dropped 5 bases and J dropped 0 bases, with 18 bases sitting between them. Written as DNA, the CDR3 is TGTGCCAGCAGCCCTATAGGTATAGGGGCCAGCACAGATACGCAGTATTTT. Its protein product is CASSPIGIGASTDTQYF.

The rearrangement links TRBV2 to TRBJ2-7, with D tentatively TRBD2 (6 bases). V was pared by 6 bases and J by 2 bases, with 11 bases between. The CDR3 is made up of 13 amino acids. From germline, CDR1 is SNHLY and CDR2 FYNNEI. The CDR3 is CASRSSVAYEQYF. The CDR3 DNA reads TGTGCCAGCAGATCTAGCGTAGCCTACGAGCAGTACTTC. Full variable domain (rest looked up from reference TRBV2 and TRBJ2-7): EPEVTQTPSHQVTQMGQEVILRCVPISNHLYFYWYRQILGQKVEFLVSFYNNEISEKSEIFDDQFSVERPDGSNFTLKIRSTKLEDSAMYFCASRSSVAYEQYFGPGTRLTVT.

CDR3 nucleotides: TGTGCCAGCAGCTCGGGGTTCACAGATACGCAGTATTTT. Translated, it gives CASSSGFTDTQYF. The rearrangement uses TRBV7-6 and TRBJ2-3, with a tentative D call TRBD2 (5 bases). There are 13 residues in the CDR3. Germline loops: CDR1 SGHVS, CDR2 FNYEAQ. Trimming left V 4 bases short and J 2 bases short, with 7 bases between. The whole variable domain, filled in from reference TRBV7-6 and TRBJ2-3, reads GAGVSQSPRYKVTKRGQDVALRCDPISGHVSLYWYRQALGQGPEFLTYFNYEAQQDKSGLPNDRFSAERPEGSISTLTIQRTEQRDSAMYRCASSSGFTDTQYFGPGTRLTVL.

The chain combines TRBV5-1 with TRBJ2-1; D gene unclear. The V end was cut by 4 bases, the J end by 5 bases, with 10 bases between. Germline V CDR1 and CDR2: SGHRS, YFSETQ. The CDR3 covers 13 residues. CDR3 loop: CASSLYSHNEQFF. The CDR3 bases are TGCGCCAGCAGCCTGTACAGTCACAATGAGCAGTTCTTC.

The chain has TRBV14 and TRBJ2-5; 9 bases map to TRBD2. The CDR3 totals 16 residues. Germline trimming cut 1 base from V and 4 bases from J; bases unmatched to any gene: 7. The germline CDR1 and CDR2 sequences are SGHDN and FVKESK. The CDR3 region has the DNA TGTGCCAGCAGCCAAGTGGCGGGAGGGCCAGGAGAGACCCAGTACTTC. Its protein is CASSQVAGGPGETQYF. Variable domain in full (rest from reference TRBV14 and TRBJ2-5): EAGVTQFPSHSVIEKGQTVTLRCDPISGHDNLYWYRRVMGKEIKFLLHFVKESKQDESGMPNNRFLAERTGGTYSTLKVQPAELEDSGVYFCASSQVAGGPGETQYFGPGTRLLVL.

This chain joins TRBV15 and TRBJ2-3, with 15 positions matching TRBD2. This CDR3 comprises 18 residues. Germline V gene sequence: CDR1 LNHNV, CDR2 YYDKDF (reference sequence). V shed 9 bases and J 2 bases; nucleotides not matched to a gene: 12. CDR3 in DNA: TGTGCCACTTCTCGGACTAGCGGGAGGGCGTGGGACACAGATACGCAGTATTTT. As protein: CATSRTSGRAWDTDTQYF.

CDR3 sequence: CASSLGASGRAGEQFF. The CDR3 DNA sequence: TGTGCCAGCAGTTTAGGGGCTAGCGGGAGAGCGGGTGAGCAGTTCTTC. The rearrangement joins TRBV28 to TRBJ2-1, with TRBD2 matching 10 bases. The germline V gene has CDR1 MDHEN and CDR2 SYDVKM. The trim removed 2 bases at V and 9 bases at J, leaving 10 bases unmatched. CDR3 length: 16 residues.

This clone has more than one count but fewer than ten. V gene TRBV5-5 combines with J gene TRBJ2-1; D is possibly TRBD1 or TRBD2 (5 bases each). The V end lost 2 bases, the J end lost 0 bases, and 9 bases lay between the germline ends. Per the germline V gene, CDR1 is SGHKS and CDR2 is YYEKEE (reference sequence). The CDR3 contains 15 residues. The CDR3 is CASSLGESSYNEQFF. In nucleotides, the CDR3 is TGTGCCAGCAGCTTAGGGGAGAGCTCCTACAATGAGCAGTTCTTC. Full variable domain (missing parts from reference TRBV5-5 and TRBJ2-1): DAGVTQSPTHLIKTRGQQVTLRCSPISGHKSVSWYQQVLGQGPQFIFQYYEKEERGRGNFPDRFSARQFPNYSSELNVNALLLGDSALYLCASSLGESSYNEQFFGPGTRLTVL.

V gene TRBV28 combines with J gene TRBJ2-1; 10 bases are shared with TRBD2. This CDR3 comprises 18 residues. V shed 3 bases, J shed 2 bases, and the junction held 10 bases outside the gene matches. Germline CDR1 and CDR2: MDHEN and SYDVKM. DNA for the CDR3: TGTGCCAGCAGTTTGAGTCCTAGCGGGAGAAGTACCTACAATGAGCAGTTCTTC. It codes for CASSLSPSGRSTYNEQFF. Based on the CDR3 plus reference TRBV28 and TRBJ2-1, the full variable domain is DVKVTQSSRYLVKRTGEKVFLECVQDMDHENMFWYRQDPGLGLRLIYFSYDVKMKEKGDIPEGYSVSREKKERFSLILESASTNQTSMYLCASSLSPSGRSTYNEQFFGPGTRLTVL.

This clone was detected a few times. V gene TRBV7-3 combines with J gene TRBJ2-7, with D tentatively TRBD1 or TRBD2 (5 bases each). This CDR3 is built from 15 residues. Trimming shortened V by 5 bases and J by 0 bases, and 14 bases separated the two germline ends. In germline, CDR1 is SGHTA, CDR2 FQGTGA. The CDR3 sequence: CASSVGAGSSYEQYF. CDR3 coding DNA: TGTGCCAGCAGCGTAGGGGCAGGGAGCTCCTACGAGCAGTACTTC.

J is TRBJ2-1 and V is TRBV9; D remains unclear. Germline lookup yields CDR1 SGDLS and CDR2 YYNGEE. The CDR3 loop spans 16 amino acids. Trimming left V 0 bases short and J 6 bases short, with 16 bases between. The CDR3 spells CASSVDKVRVGNEQFF. In nucleotides, the CDR3 is TGTGCCAGCAGCGTAGATAAGGTGCGAGTAGGCAATGAGCAGTTCTTC. The variable domain in full, completed from reference TRBV9 and TRBJ2-1, reads DSGVTQTPKHLITATGQRVTLRCSPRSGDLSVYWYQQSLDQGLQFLIQYYNGEERAKGNILERFSAQQFPDLHSELNLSSLELGDSALYFCASSVDKVRVGNEQFFGPGTRLTVL.

The genes are TRBV29-1 and TRBJ2-1; D might be TRBD2 (5 bases). There are 14 residues in the CDR3. V was shortened by 2 bases and J by 4 bases, with 12 bases between the two germline ends. Germline values: CDR1 SQVTM, CDR2 ANQGSEA. This CDR3 reads CSVESAGAYNEQFF. The DNA for the CDR3 is TGCAGCGTTGAAAGCGCGGGTGCTTACAATGAGCAGTTCTTC.

A remark on this clone: Other DNA sequences within the sample encode an identical CDR3. The gene calls are TRBV7-9 and TRBJ2-7; D is unresolved. The V end lost 1 base, the J end lost 1 base, and 5 bases lay between the germline ends. The CDR3 runs to 13 residues. Per the germline V gene, CDR1 is SEHNR and CDR2 is FQNEAQ (reference sequence). CDR3 sequence reads: CASSLVRSYEQYF. The CDR3 DNA reads TGTGCCAGCAGCTTAGTGCGGTCCTACGAGCAGTACTTC.

In regard to this clone: Other DNA sequences from this sample encode an identical CDR3 as well. The rearrangement links TRBV4-1 to TRBJ2-7; no firm D call. With 2 bases removed from V and 2 bases from J, the gap between germline ends came to 7 bases. The CDR3 has 13 residues. Germline V gene lookup returns CDR1 MGHRA and CDR2 YSYEKL. This CDR3 is CASSQSITYEQYF. The CDR3 region has the DNA TGCGCCAGCAGCCAATCTATTACCTACGAGCAGTACTTC.

The CDR3: CASSLGRGGATEAFF. The CDR3 nucleotides read TGTGCCAGCAGCTTAGGGCGAGGGGGCGCGACTGAAGCTTTCTTT. The chain has TRBV11-3 and TRBJ1-1; 7 bases line up with TRBD1. The CDR3 has 15 residues. The germline CDR1 and CDR2 sequences are SGHNT and YENEEA. V was clipped by 1 base and J by 5 bases; unmatched bases: 7.

This chain uses TRBV27 with TRBJ2-5, with D hard to call. TRBJ2-7 explains the end of the DNA better; the J call may be wrong. The CDR3 contains 13 residues. The V gene's germline CDR1 is MNHEY and CDR2 SMNVEV (reference sequence). The CDR3 reads CASSLSLTYEQYF. The DNA for the CDR3 is TGTGCCAGCAGTTTATCTCTGACGTACGAGCAGTACTTC.

This clone was seen just once. This sequence joins TRBV5-1 and TRBJ2-7; 9 bases fit TRBD1. V trimming: 6 bases; J trimming: 0 bases; junction bases outside the gene matches: 7. Germline assignment: CDR1 SGHRS and CDR2 YFSETQ. CDR3 size: 15 residues. The DNA for the CDR3 is TGCGCCAGCACCCCGGACAGGGGAGACTCCTACGAGCAGTACTTC. It encodes CASTPDRGDSYEQYF.

This clone was observed once. The rearrangement joins TRBV12-5 to TRBJ2-3; possible D gene TRBD2, 5 bases. Germline V CDR1 and CDR2: LGHNT, FRNRAP. The CDR3 covers 18 residues. V was shortened by 4 bases and J by 0 bases, with 20 bases between the two germline ends. Here the CDR3 reads CASGSTTTGLGSTDTQYF. The CDR3 DNA reads as TGTGCTAGTGGTTCAACAACCACTGGACTCGGGAGCACAGATACGCAGTATTTT.

The gene calls are TRBV18 and TRBJ2-7, with D possibly TRBD1 on 5 matching bases. This CDR3 contains 15 residues. V was trimmed by 8 bases and J by 3 bases, leaving 20 bases between them. Germline lookup yields CDR1 KGHSH and CDR2 LQKENI. CDR3: CASRRTGDEHYEQYF. The CDR3 coding sequence is TGTGCCAGCCGGAGAACAGGCGATGAACACTACGAGCAGTACTTC.

This chain connects TRBV27 to TRBJ2-1, with 7 bases that match TRBD2. The length of the CDR3 is 13 residues. The V segment lost 4 bases and the J segment 6 bases; nucleotides outside the gene matches: 3. Looked up from germline, CDR1 is MNHEY and CDR2 is SMNVEV (reference sequence). The CDR3 region has the DNA TGTGCCAGCAGTTGGGGCGGGAGCAATGAGCAGTTCTTC. Protein: CASSWGGSNEQFF.

In this sample, this clone turned up once. CDR3 coding DNA: TGTGCCAGCAGTATAGGGAGGAGCACAGATACGCAGTATTTT. Its translation is CASSIGRSTDTQYF. The chain joins TRBV27 to TRBJ2-3; D might be TRBD2 (6 bases). The CDR3 contains 14 residues. Deletions cut 5 bases from V and 0 bases from J, with 9 bases between. Germline CDR1 and CDR2: MNHEY and SMNVEV (reference sequence).